This TCR beta chain was retrieved from a study of blood T cells in healthy people across ages. Primers used in a second PCR of roughly 6 to 12 cycles were a sample-barcoded 5' primer and a J-beta primer mix. The authors tagged each cDNA molecule using a template-switch adaptor with 12 random nucleotides. TCRdb itself ran the 5' RACE reads through MiXCR, one entry per CDR3 protein. The table shows fewer than 1 million distinct CDR3 sequences, with approximately 44% occurring only once. This CDR3 has 14 amino acids. Germline loops: CDR1 KGHSH, CDR2 LQKENI. Trimming stripped 2 bases from V and 1 base from J, with 8 bases between. This clonotype was counted between two and nine times.

The origin of this receptor is a man in his 60s in good health. The V call is TRBV18, the J call TRBJ1-1; D possibly corresponds to TRBD1 (6 bases). Sequenced input: blood. As DNA, the CDR3 is TGTGCCAGCTCACCAACCAGGGGGAACACTGAAGCTTTCTTT. Amino acids: CASSPTRGNTEAFF.